This TCR beta chain was sequenced for a study of cytomegalovirus exposure and HLA in healthy donors. Findings and limits, study-wide: Specificity for CMV antigens was confirmed in vitro for three of the CMV-associated chains.

In the case of this clone: The antigen remains unidentified.

The CDR3 covers 14 residues. V was cut by 6 bases and J by 1 base, with 12 bases left in between. CDR1 and CDR2 (germline): MNHNS, SASEGT. In nominal health when sampled, donors likely had unrecorded immune exposures nonetheless. The primer mix had 60 Vbeta and 13 Jbeta primers. Clones were read by immunoSEQ multiplex PCR, and TCRdb kept only the in-frame ones, dropping some. The data hold around 170,000 clones, with about 80% observed a single time. The rearrangement links TRBV6-1 to TRBJ1-2; D is ambiguous. The sample taken for sequencing was PBMCs. This receptor was identified in a woman aged 25 to 39 in good health and CMV-seronegative. CDR3 in amino acids: CASRRERLNYGYTF. For the CDR3, the DNA is TGTGCCAGCAGGCGGGAGCGCCTTAACTATGGCTACACCTTC.